The rows below give T cell receptor beta chains drawn from one sample of a study of response to subunit inactivated influenza vaccine. TCRdb processed the RT-PCR reads anew with MiXCR; each CDR3 protein has one entry. The repertoire holds 650,000 to 700,000 distinct CDR3 sequences, with 15% to 19% as singletons. Here the sequenced sample was PBMCs from blood, taken 11 to 12 days after vaccination. The receptors were sampled from a man in his forties or fifties who received an inactivated influenza vaccine. CDR3s leave out the opening cysteine and the closing phenylalanine or tryptophan. The order of the fields is V gene, J gene, CDR3 protein.

v_call: TRBV5-1
j_call: TRBJ2-7
cdr3_aa: ASSPEGHSYEQY

v_call: TRBV10-3
j_call: TRBJ1-6
cdr3_aa: ATRDGPYNSPLH

v_call: TRBV5-1
j_call: TRBJ1-4
cdr3_aa: ASSLDGEGEKLF

v_call: TRBV12-3/TRBV12-4
j_call: TRBJ2-1
cdr3_aa: ASDTGRSSYNEQF

v_call: TRBV5-6
j_call: TRBJ2-2
cdr3_aa: ASSRFGRAKGGELF

v_call: TRBV10-3
j_call: TRBJ2-2
cdr3_aa: AISGTSGRATGELF

v_call: TRBV4-2
j_call: TRBJ2-4
cdr3_aa: ASTPKDSAKNIQY

v_call: TRBV20-1
j_call: TRBJ2-3
cdr3_aa: SARDPAGATDTQY

v_call: TRBV7-8
j_call: TRBJ2-7
cdr3_aa: ASSLGSLAGGPNEQY

v_call: TRBV5-1
j_call: TRBJ2-7
cdr3_aa: ASSFGGVNEQY

v_call: TRBV5-1
j_call: TRBJ1-1
cdr3_aa: ASSLSSGTEAF

v_call: TRBV28
j_call: TRBJ1-2
cdr3_aa: ASSLRSGFGYGYT

v_call: TRBV2
j_call: TRBJ2-1
cdr3_aa: ASSEIPGTGLDEQF

v_call: TRBV3-1
j_call: TRBJ1-2
cdr3_aa: ACSQEFVHGKSGRNYGYT

v_call: TRBV4-1
j_call: TRBJ2-5
cdr3_aa: ASRHTSGGETQY